This T cell receptor (beta chain) comes out of a study of shared clonotypes between healthy human individuals. In regard to this clone: Its target is unknown.

Profiling relied on immunoSEQ multiplex PCR, and the TCRdb table lists in-frame clones only, not all of them. The sample lists more than 2 million clones, over 85% occurring once. As defined, naive CD8 cells were CD45RO-negative and positively selected for CCR7, with terminally differentiated effector memory CD45RA+ cells excluded. Findings and caveats of the study: Rarefaction indicated that sorted-subset sequencing remained incomplete although depth was large. Investigators expected sequencing depth to affect clonotype sharing among donors.

Per germline, CDR1 MNHEY and CDR2 SMNVEV (reference sequence). The V end lost 2 bases, the J end lost 7 bases, and 12 bases lay between the germline ends. This CDR3 has 14 residues. The clonotype originates from a man aged 18 to 35 in good health. Some clones in this sample may be carry-over from other donors' samples. Input material: naive CD8+ T cells from PBMCs. V and J are TRBV27 and TRBJ1-5; D unresolved. CDR3 in DNA: TGTGCCAGCAGTTTAACGGTTGGTTGGCAGCCCCAGCATTTT. Translation: CASSLTVGWQPQHF.